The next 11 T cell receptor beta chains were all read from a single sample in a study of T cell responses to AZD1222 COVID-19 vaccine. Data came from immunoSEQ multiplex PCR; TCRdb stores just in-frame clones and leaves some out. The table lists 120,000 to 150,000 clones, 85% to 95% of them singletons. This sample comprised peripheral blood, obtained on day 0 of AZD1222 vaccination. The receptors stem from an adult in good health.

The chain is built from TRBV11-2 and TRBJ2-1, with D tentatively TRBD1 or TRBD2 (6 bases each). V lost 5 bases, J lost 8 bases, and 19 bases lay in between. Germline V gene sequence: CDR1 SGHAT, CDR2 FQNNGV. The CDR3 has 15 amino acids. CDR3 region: CASSLLRSGAHEQFF. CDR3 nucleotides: TGTGCCAGCAGCCTCTTACGCTCGGGGGCCCATGAGCAGTTCTTC.

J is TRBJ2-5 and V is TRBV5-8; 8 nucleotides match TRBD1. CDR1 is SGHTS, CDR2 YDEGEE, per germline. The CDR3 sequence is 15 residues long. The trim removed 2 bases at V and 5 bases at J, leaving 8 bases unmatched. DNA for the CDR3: TGTGCCAGCAGCTTAGGCGACAGGGGTATTGAGACCCAGTACTTC. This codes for CASSLGDRGIETQYF.

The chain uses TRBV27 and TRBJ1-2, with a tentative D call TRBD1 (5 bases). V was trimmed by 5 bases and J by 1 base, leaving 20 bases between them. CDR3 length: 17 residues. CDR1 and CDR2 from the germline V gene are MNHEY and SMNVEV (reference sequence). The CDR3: CASSPVGRDGFNYGYTF. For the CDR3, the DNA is TGTGCCAGCAGTCCGGTCGGGAGGGACGGATTTAACTATGGCTACACCTTC.

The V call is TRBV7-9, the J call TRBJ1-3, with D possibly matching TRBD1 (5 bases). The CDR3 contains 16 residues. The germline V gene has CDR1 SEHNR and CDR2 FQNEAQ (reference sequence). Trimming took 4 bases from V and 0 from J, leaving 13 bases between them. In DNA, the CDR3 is TGTGCCAGCAGCTCCGACAGAGGTATCTCTGGAAACACCATATATTTT. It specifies CASSSDRGISGNTIYF.

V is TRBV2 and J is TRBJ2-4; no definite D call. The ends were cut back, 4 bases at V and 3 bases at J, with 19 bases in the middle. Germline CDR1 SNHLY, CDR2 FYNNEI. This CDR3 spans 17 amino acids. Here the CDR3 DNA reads TGTGCCAGCAGTGGGGAACGGCTTTACCTCGGCAAAAACATTCAGTACTTC. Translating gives CASSGERLYLGKNIQYF.

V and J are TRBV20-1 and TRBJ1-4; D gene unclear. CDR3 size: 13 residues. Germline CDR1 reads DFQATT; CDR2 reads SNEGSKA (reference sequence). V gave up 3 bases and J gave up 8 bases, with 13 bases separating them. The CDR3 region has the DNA TGCAGTGCTAGTCCCCCCACGGGGGAAAAACTGTTTTTT. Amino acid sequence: CSASPPTGEKLFF.

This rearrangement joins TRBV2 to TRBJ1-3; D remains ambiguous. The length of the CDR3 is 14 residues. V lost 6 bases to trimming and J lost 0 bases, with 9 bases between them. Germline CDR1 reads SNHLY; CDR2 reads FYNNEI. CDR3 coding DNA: TGTGCCAGCAGGGACTTCGGCTCTGGAAACACCATATATTTT. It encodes CASRDFGSGNTIYF.

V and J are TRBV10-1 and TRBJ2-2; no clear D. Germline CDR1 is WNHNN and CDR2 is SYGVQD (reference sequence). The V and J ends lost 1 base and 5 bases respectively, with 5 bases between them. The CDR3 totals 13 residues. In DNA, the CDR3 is TGCGCCAGCAGTGAGTGGCCGACCGGGGAGCTGTTTTTT. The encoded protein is CASSEWPTGELFF.

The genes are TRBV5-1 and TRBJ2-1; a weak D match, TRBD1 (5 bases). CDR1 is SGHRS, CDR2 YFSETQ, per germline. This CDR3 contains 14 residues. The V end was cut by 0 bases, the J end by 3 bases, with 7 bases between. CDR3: CASSLGTNYNEQFF. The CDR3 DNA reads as TGCGCCAGCAGCTTGGGGACAAACTACAATGAGCAGTTCTTC.

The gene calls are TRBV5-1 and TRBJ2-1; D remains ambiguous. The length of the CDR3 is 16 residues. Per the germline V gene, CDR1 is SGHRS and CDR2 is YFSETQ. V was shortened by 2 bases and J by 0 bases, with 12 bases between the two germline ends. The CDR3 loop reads CASSFSGSSSYNEQFF. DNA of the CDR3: TGCGCCAGCAGCTTTTCAGGAAGTAGCTCCTACAATGAGCAGTTCTTC.

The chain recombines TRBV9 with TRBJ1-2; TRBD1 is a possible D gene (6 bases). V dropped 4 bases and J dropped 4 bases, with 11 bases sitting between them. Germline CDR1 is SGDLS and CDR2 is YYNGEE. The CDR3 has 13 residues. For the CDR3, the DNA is TGTGCCAGCAGCCTAGGGGGGGGCTATGGCTACACCTTC. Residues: CASSLGGGYGYTF.